This TCR beta chain was identified during a study of cytomegalovirus exposure and HLA in healthy donors (dated by TCRdb to 2016 to 2017). Turning to the overall study: An earlier analysis of several hundred of the donors reported approximately 300 Gb of sequence data and 100 million to 120 million unique TCR beta sequences obtained from about 179 million T cells. An early release covering just under 650 HLA-typed donors comprised approximately 290 gigabases of sequencing data and 65 million to 100 million unique TCR sequences. Donor age, sex, ethnicity and CMV serostatus were collected together with the repertoire data. Rather than using new phenotypic data, the later analysis identified candidate immune exposures from TCR beta sequences and from how often those sequences occurred across donors. Among the roughly 430 genotyped donors, 81% belonged to the genetic ancestry cluster associated with self-reported Caucasian donors. On average, around 200,000 unique TCR beta nucleotide sequences were sequenced per donor among some 430 genotyped donors of the cohort, with roughly 18% of those sequences being non-productive. Typing coverage varied by locus: roughly 629-630 donors for A, B, C, DRB1 and DQB1; roughly 500 for DQA1; around 610 for DPA1; 450 to 480 for DPB1. In an earlier analysis of 550 to 700 of the donors, high-throughput TCR beta sequencing was used to judge whether each TCR beta V gene segment behaved as functional or pseudogenic. The study used immunosequencing to profile the T cell repertoires of around 600 subjects and linked those repertoires to cytomegalovirus serostatus. To predict cytomegalovirus infection status, the study combined high-throughput TCR immunosequencing, statistical association of individual TCRs with disease status, and machine learning. In addition to the first cohort of 666 subjects, a separate validation cohort of about 120 different subjects was used. Every discovery cohort repertoire had been produced on one sequencing platform. A later analysis re-examined previously published TCR beta repertoires from over 500 donors and added high-resolution HLA genotyping to investigate patterns of TCR occurrence. Roughly 5 DR-DQ haplotypes were treated as single units for association and clustering because of strong linkage in the cohort. The study aimed to test whether cataloging public T cell receptors could reveal signatures of past pathogen exposure. A later genetic analysis took genome-wide SNP genotypes for about three fifths of the 666 donors and used that subset as a discovery cohort. Both class I and class II loci were covered by HLA typing, at four-digit resolution.

Overall study outcomes, separate from this receptor: According to a later analysis, most CMV-associated TCR beta chains appeared to be HLA-restricted, and the HLA associations seemed to be driven largely by CMV exposure. A cluster of highly shared sequence variants was judged likely to be a technical artifact of the sequencing pipeline. Correlated functional status among segregating V segments might be attributable to linkage disequilibrium, but an unknown experimental factor could not be ruled out. Some IMGT-functional V segments, including TRBV6-2 and TRBV6-3, could not be distinguished by the 87-base-pair reads and were therefore excluded. At a false discovery rate of 0.05, a later analysis linked approximately 18,000 TCR beta sequences to specific HLA alleles. In a later genetic analysis, fewer N-insertions in productive TCRs were reported among donors in an Asian-associated ancestry cluster than the roughly 700-donor mean. In a later analysis, HLA-associated TCR beta chains showed more clonal expansion and lower generation probabilities than non-associated chains that were equally common. The classifier was reported to diagnose cytomegalovirus status with high specificity and sensitivity in both the original and validation cohorts. The cohort was sequenced for TCR beta chains only, and without alpha or paired-chain data the features that could be detected were limited. According to a later analysis, parvovirus B19, influenza, CMV and Epstein-Barr virus appeared linked to several top co-occurrence clusters. Broadly in line with IMGT annotations, most TCR beta V segments showed up in productive rearrangements about 90% or about 30% of the time in an earlier analysis of several hundred of the donors. Sequencing depth was assumed to be roughly uniform across donors in the presence/absence analyses, though that assumption may not hold. V-gene and J-gene trimming of TCR beta chains was associated with a missense DCLRE1C variant in a later genetic analysis, and the association was replicated in an independent cohort. In a later analysis, the rate of TCR association differed among HLA loci, with DRB1 alleles having the most associated TCRs and HLA-C alleles having the fewest. Across donors, most TCR sequences were observed very rarely, whereas some public TCRs were present in many individuals. In vitro tests confirmed that a few of the cytomegalovirus-associated TCR beta chains recognize cytomegalovirus antigens. Because counts were too low, seventeen rarely observed V segments, including chromosome 9 orphons, were excluded from the earlier analysis of several hundred of the donors. A further reported finding was that TCR beta sequences accurately predicted the HLA-A and HLA-B alleles for most subjects in the first cohort. HLA typing was unavailable for some donors at each locus, so association tests used only the typed subset. The authors suggested that the approach could potentially be extended to other disease states and immunological phenotypes. A total of fewer than 200 TCR beta chains were listed by the study as associated with cytomegalovirus. Assigning TCR associations to individual alleles was difficult when HLA alleles, especially DR and DQ, strongly co-occurred. The only immune exposure information available for the cohort was CMV serostatus.

The cohort consisted of hundreds of healthy bone marrow donors. At the time of sampling, all cohort members were nominally healthy, though unrecorded immune exposures were likely present. The donor tested CMV seropositive, placing the donor among the 250 to 350 seropositive members of the cohort. Every donor gave a peripheral blood sample, and the peripheral blood mononuclear cells from that sample were used for TCR beta sequencing. The Qiagen DNeasy Blood Extraction Kit was used to extract genomic DNA from the blood cell samples. Remarks on this clone: Its antigen target is currently unknown. No quality values exist for individual bases; no much larger clone is one base distant.

Compared with germline, V lacks 4 bases and J lacks 6 bases; bases without a gene match: 9. Including cysteine and phenylalanine, the CDR3 has 15 amino acids. The only DNA kept is the CDR3, 45 bases in frame from the first base. For CDR1 and CDR2, the germline V gene lists SGHVS and FNYEAQ. The library was built by means of the immunoSEQ multiplex PCR assay. For the multiplex PCR, a mixture combining 60 forward primers for TCR Vbeta segments and 13 reverse primers for TCR Jbeta segments was used. The CDR3 region of rearranged TCR beta genes was amplified from genomic DNA with a multiplex PCR assay. Amplified TCR beta libraries were sequenced as 87-base-pair reads on the Illumina HiSeq System. As for the authors' bioinformatics: A later analysis counted about 82 million unique TCR beta chains across the 666 repertoires, and roughly 9.9 million of these chains were shared by at least two donors. A nearest-neighbor algorithm error-corrected the raw reads and collapsed the reads into unique sequences, merging closely related sequences to remove PCR and sequencing errors. V, D and J gene segments were assigned by aligning CDR3 sequences to IMGT reference sequences. For a sequence to be retained, a match of at least six nucleotides to both a V gene segment and a J gene segment was required. A rearrangement was called productive if the CDR3 had no stop codons and remained in frame with V and J, and every other rearrangement was called non-productive. CDR3 was defined by IMGT convention, running from the second conserved V-encoded cysteine to the conserved J-encoded phenylalanine. In an earlier analysis of just under 600 of the donors, sequences lacking an unambiguous match to a single V gene segment were excluded. An earlier analysis of fewer than 650 of the donors classified V segments as functional when productive rearrangements were above 56.7% and as segregating when the standard deviation between donors was above 5%. A statistical classification framework was built for diagnosing cytomegalovirus status from the catalog of TCR beta chain sequences. V and J gene assignment, in a later analysis, came from comparing TCR nucleotide sequences with IMGT/GENE-DB human TR gene sequences. Using the TCRdist pipeline, a later analysis assigned CDR3 sequences along with most-parsimonious VDJ recombination scenarios. In a later analysis, each TCR beta chain was defined by its CDR3 amino acid sequence together with its V-gene family, and reads without a unique V-gene family were excluded. A later analysis removed roughly 590 highly shared, low-generation-probability nucleotide sequences to deal with suspected cross-contamination and a sequencing artifact. In a later analysis, a clonal expansion index was calculated for each public chain from normalized within-repertoire ranks of inferred template counts. In a later analysis, generation probabilities were computed with a VDJ recombination model fitted to out-of-frame rearrangements, and the resulting probabilities were checked against IGoR. In a later analysis, hypergeometric tests were used to score TCR-TCR, TCR-HLA and TCR-CMV co-occurrence, with a repertoire-size bias correction applied to TCR pairs. To estimate false discovery rates, a later analysis permuted the HLA or CMV assignments 20 times. In a later analysis, co-occurring TCRs were grouped using DBSCAN, and TCRdist sequence similarity was added for clustering within HLA-allele-positive subsets. Co-occurrence clustering excluded repertoires with fewer than 30,000 or more than 120,000 public chains, plus five with anomalous nucleotide sharing. This is the immuneACCESS table as TCRdb keeps it, with only in-frame sequences that have V and J called. A part of the clones is gone; compared with another copy, unresolved V genes explain less than half, and the rest is unexplained. V and J calls and clone size come straight from that table; D and trimming were deduced from the DNA. Present in this sample are roughly 100,000 clones, over 75% of which were seen just once. 6.5% to 7% of the sample belongs to the ten largest clones.

This receptor was taken from a man in his thirties or forties in good health and CMV-seropositive. The sample was PBMCs. This sequence uses TRBV7-6 and TRBJ2-7, and 10 bases in between align with TRBD1. The bases read TGTGCCAGCAGCTCAGGACAGGGGGGGAGGGGCGAGCAGTACTTC. The resulting protein is CASSSGQGGRGEQYF.